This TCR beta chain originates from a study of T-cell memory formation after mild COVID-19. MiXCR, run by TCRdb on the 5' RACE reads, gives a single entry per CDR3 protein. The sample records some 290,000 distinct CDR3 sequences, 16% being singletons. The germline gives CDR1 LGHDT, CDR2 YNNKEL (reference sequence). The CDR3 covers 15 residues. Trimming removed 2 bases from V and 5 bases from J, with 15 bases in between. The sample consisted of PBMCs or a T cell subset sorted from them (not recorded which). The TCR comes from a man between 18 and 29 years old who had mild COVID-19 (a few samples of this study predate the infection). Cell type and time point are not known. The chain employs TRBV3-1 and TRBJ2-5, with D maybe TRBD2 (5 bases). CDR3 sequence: CASSQNPTRGETQYF. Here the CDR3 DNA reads TGTGCCAGCAGCCAAAATCCGACCCGAGGGGAGACCCAGTACTTC.